Below, one TCR beta chain is given with its context. As for time point: blood at routine non-recurrence follow-up after resection. The study sequenced unsorted whole RNA from tumor, nontumor lung or frozen PBMC. TCRdb reprocessed the 5' RACE reads with MiXCR, giving one entry per CDR3 protein. The sample yields 110,000 or so distinct CDR3 sequences, approximately 10% seen once. The V end was cut by 5 bases, the J end by 5 bases, with 14 bases between. Germline lookup yields CDR1 SGHDT and CDR2 YYEEEE. There are 14 residues in the CDR3. The sample is drawn from a study of spatial heterogeneity in lung cancer. Study information: The follow-up PBMC samples were sequenced whenever they were available. The median time to follow-up was roughly 24 months after resection.

The rearrangement links TRBV5-6 to TRBJ1-5, with no clear D. This specimen was PBMCs, taken at follow-up. The receptor comes from a female donor with early-stage non-small cell lung cancer. CDR3 region: CASRIGSFDQPQHF. DNA for the CDR3: TGTGCCAGCAGAATCGGGTCATTTGATCAGCCCCAGCATTTT.